The 4 T cell receptor beta chains presented below share a single source sample, sequenced in a study of blood T cell repertoires in COVID-19. Assay: immunoSEQ multiplex PCR; the TCRdb copy retains only in-frame clones and omits some. Among around 260,000 clones, approximately 83% were seen once, and the ten largest hold about a sixth. Sequencing was performed on peripheral blood. Receptors originate from a person aged 65 to 79 with COVID-19, enrolled during active disease.

V is TRBV7-2 and J is TRBJ1-2; TRBD1 matches 7 bases. CDR1 SGHTA and CDR2 FQGNSA come from the germline V gene. The CDR3 has 12 amino acids. J was trimmed by 13 bases and V by 3 bases; bases with no gene match: 8. The chain's CDR3 is CASSFDREVLTF. The CDR3 nucleotides are TGTGCCAGCAGCTTCGACAGGGAAGTTCTCACCTTC. The full variable domain, in which reference TRBV7-2 and TRBJ1-2 provide the parts outside the CDR3, is GAGVSQSPSNKVTEKGKDVELRCDPISGHTALYWYRQSLGQGLEFLIYFQGNSAPDKSGLPSDRFSAERTGGSVSTLTIQRTQQEDSAVYLCASSFDREVLTFGSGTRLTVV.

The rearrangement links TRBV27 to TRBJ1-1; 10 bases map to TRBD1. V shed 10 bases and J 2 bases; nucleotides not matched to a gene: 4. This CDR3 has 13 residues. The V gene's germline CDR1 is MNHEY and CDR2 SMNVEV (reference sequence). CDR3 nucleotide sequence: TGTGCCACCTGGGACAGGGGTAACACTGAAGCTTTCTTT. Amino acids: CATWDRGNTEAFF.

This chain joins TRBV5-8 and TRBJ2-7; no reliable D call. V gave up 4 bases and J gave up 3 bases, with 2 bases separating them. The CDR3 is 10 residues long. In germline, CDR1 is SGHTS, CDR2 YDEGEE. For the CDR3, the DNA is TGTGCCAGCAGCCTCTACGAGCAGTACTTC. It translates to CASSLYEQYF.

This chain connects TRBV24-1 to TRBJ2-3; TRBD1 matches 9 bases. Germline CDR1 is KGHDR and CDR2 is SFDVKD. V was clipped by 5 bases and J by 4 bases; unmatched bases: 3. The CDR3 covers 14 residues. Written as DNA, the CDR3 is TGTGCCACCAGTGGGACAGGGGAGCCAGATACGCAGTATTTT. Translated: CATSGTGEPDTQYF.